These 22 T cell receptor beta chains share one sample of origin, sequenced in a study of blood T cell repertoires in COVID-19. Some clones are missing from TCRdb's copy, which holds only in-frame ones; the method was immunoSEQ multiplex PCR. The sample holds approximately 500,000 clones, 70% to 90% seen once. Sequencing was done on a sample of peripheral blood. Receptors originate from a woman between 45 and 60 years old with COVID-19, enrolled during active disease.

The chain is built from TRBV11-2 and TRBJ2-3; 10 bases match TRBD2. In germline, CDR1 is SGHAT, CDR2 FQNNGV. This CDR3 spans 18 amino acids. The J segment lost 4 bases and the V segment lost 4 bases, leaving 14 bases of the junction unmatched. The CDR3 DNA reads TGTGCCAGCAGCTCCAATATGGTAGCGGGGGGAGGAGCAGATACGCAGTATTTT. Translation: CASSSNMVAGGGADTQYF.

The chain is built from TRBV24-1 and TRBJ2-1; 8 bases fit TRBD2. J was trimmed by 9 bases and V by 3 bases; bases with no gene match: 18. The V gene's germline CDR1 is KGHDR and CDR2 SFDVKD. The CDR3 contains 18 residues. DNA for the CDR3: TGTGCCACCAGTGATCCATGGGGAGCGGGGGTATCCTCGGGTGAGCAGTTCTTC. Protein: CATSDPWGAGVSSGEQFF.

The CDR3 nucleotides read TGTGCCAGCAGTTCCCCCAGTGGCTACACCTTC. Amino acids: CASSSPSGYTF. V is TRBV6-5 and J is TRBJ1-2; D call uncertain. Germline V gives CDR1 MNHEY, CDR2 SVGAGI. V lost 4 bases to trimming and J lost 7 bases, with 7 bases between them. The CDR3 runs to 11 residues.

V and J are TRBV6-2 or TRBV6-3 and TRBJ2-1; 10 bases align to TRBD2. The V gene end was trimmed by 2 bases and the J gene end by 7 bases; junction bases not matched to a gene: 11. Germline loops: CDR1 MNHEY, CDR2 SVGEGT. The CDR3 covers 17 residues. The CDR3 sequence: CASSYPPLAGVGNEQFF. DNA for the CDR3: TGTGCCAGCAGTTACCCCCCCCTAGCGGGGGTGGGAAATGAGCAGTTCTTC.

V is TRBV4-1 and J is TRBJ1-1; 8 bases agree with TRBD1. Germline V gene lookup returns CDR1 MGHRA and CDR2 YSYEKL. The CDR3 consists of 14 residues. With V trimmed by 3 bases and J by 5 bases, 5 bases remained unmatched. The CDR3 nucleotides read TGCGCCAGCAGCCACGACAGGGGTGAAACTGAAGCTTTCTTT. It translates to CASSHDRGETEAFF.

This clone was detected once. This rearrangement joins TRBV11-2 to TRBJ2-7; tentative D call: TRBD2 (6 bases). V dropped 3 bases and J dropped 0 bases, with 9 bases sitting between them. The length of the CDR3 is 14 residues. The germline V gene encodes CDR1 SGHAT and CDR2 FQNNGV. Written as DNA, the CDR3 is TGTGCCAGCAGCTTGAACGGGGGCTCCTACGAGCAGTACTTC. It codes for CASSLNGGSYEQYF.

Only one count was recorded for this clone. V is TRBV11-3 and J is TRBJ1-5; D is ambiguous. With 5 bases removed from V and 0 bases from J, the gap between germline ends came to 14 bases. In germline, CDR1 is SGHNT, CDR2 YENEEA. The CDR3 has 16 amino acids. The CDR3 reads CASSPGNSHSNQPQHF. CDR3 coding DNA: TGTGCCAGCAGCCCAGGCAACAGCCATAGCAATCAGCCCCAGCATTTT. Combining the CDR3 with reference TRBV11-3 and TRBJ1-5 gives the whole variable domain EAGVVQSPRYKIIEKKQPVAFWCNPISGHNTLYWYLQNLGQGPELLIRYENEEAVDDSQLPKDRFSAERLKGVDSTLKIQPAELGDSAVYLCASSPGNSHSNQPQHFGDGTRLSIL.

The chain uses TRBV27 and TRBJ2-7; D is possibly TRBD1 (7 bases). V dropped 6 bases and J dropped 3 bases, with 15 bases sitting between them. The CDR3 covers 14 residues. Germline CDR1 MNHEY, CDR2 SMNVEV (reference sequence). The CDR3 bases are TGTGCCAGCAGCCGACGGCAGGGGGGCTACGAGCAGTACTTC. Translating gives CASSRRQGGYEQYF.

This clone was found once. The genes are TRBV2 and TRBJ1-5; D gene uncertain. The CDR3 length is 15 residues. The V end was cut by 0 bases, the J end by 2 bases, with 8 bases between. Germline CDR1 is SNHLY and CDR2 is FYNNEI. Here the CDR3 reads CASSEAPGGNQPQHF. CDR3 nucleotides: TGTGCCAGCAGTGAAGCGCCCGGGGGCAATCAGCCCCAGCATTTT. The full variable domain, its missing parts supplied by reference TRBV2 and TRBJ1-5, is EPEVTQTPSHQVTQMGQEVILRCVPISNHLYFYWYRQILGQKVEFLVSFYNNEISEKSEIFDDQFSVERPDGSNFTLKIRSTKLEDSAMYFCASSEAPGGNQPQHFGDGTRLSIL.

This chain joins TRBV24-1 and TRBJ1-5; D unresolved. The CDR3 covers 13 residues. V was shortened by 1 base and J by 8 bases, with 8 bases between the two germline ends. The germline CDR1 and CDR2 sequences are KGHDR and SFDVKD. CDR3: CATSDFNGEPQHF. The CDR3 coding sequence is TGTGCCACCAGTGATTTCAACGGGGAGCCCCAGCATTTT.

The V gene is TRBV4-1, the J gene TRBJ1-1; TRBD1 might be the D (6 bases). With 3 bases removed from V and 2 bases from J, the gap between germline ends came to 13 bases. From germline, CDR1 is MGHRA and CDR2 YSYEKL. This CDR3 region has 15 residues. In DNA form, the CDR3 reads TGCGCCAGCAGCCAGGAACAGGGTGTTAACACTGAAGCTTTCTTT. Translated, it gives CASSQEQGVNTEAFF.

This clone was counted a few times. Other DNA sequences from this sample encode an identical CDR3 as well. The CDR3 is CASSTDRNTEAFF. The CDR3, as DNA: TGTGCCAGTAGTACTGACAGGAACACTGAAGCTTTCTTT. The J gene is TRBJ1-1, the V gene TRBV19; tentative D call: TRBD1 (5 bases). V dropped 4 bases and J dropped 1 base, with 7 bases sitting between them. The CDR3 runs 13 residues. Germline V gives CDR1 LNHDA, CDR2 SQIVND (reference sequence).

CDR3 region: CASSLARADSNYGYTF. DNA for the CDR3: TGCGCCAGCAGCTTGGCGCGGGCGGATTCTAACTATGGCTACACCTTC. This chain joins TRBV5-1 and TRBJ1-2; D is unclear. Trimming took 0 bases from V and 0 from J, leaving 12 bases between them. CDR3 size: 16 residues. CDR1 and CDR2 from the germline V gene are SGHRS and YFSETQ.

The DNA of the CDR3 is TGTGCCAGCAGCTTTAGCCAGGGGTACGAGCAGTACTTC. Protein product: CASSFSQGYEQYF. This chain uses TRBV11-2 with TRBJ2-7, with D possibly matching TRBD1 (6 bases). V was clipped by 3 bases and J by 4 bases, with 10 bases between them. Germline V CDR1 and CDR2: SGHAT, FQNNGV. This CDR3 is built from 13 residues.

V and J are TRBV19 and TRBJ1-1, with 7 bases fitting TRBD1. V was pared by 5 bases and J by 5 bases, with 5 bases of the junction left unmatched. The CDR3 is 13 amino acids. Germline CDR1 is LNHDA and CDR2 is SQIVND (reference sequence). The CDR3 loop is CASSATGETEAFF. DNA for the CDR3: TGTGCCAGTAGTGCAACAGGGGAGACTGAAGCTTTCTTT.

The chain combines TRBV9 with TRBJ2-3; 11 bases agree with TRBD2. V shed 3 bases and J 3 bases; nucleotides not matched to a gene: 6. This CDR3 is built from 16 residues. Germline loops: CDR1 SGDLS, CDR2 YYNGEE. The CDR3 region is CASSAIAGGSTDTQYF. The CDR3 DNA reads as TGTGCCAGCAGCGCTATAGCGGGGGGGTCGACAGATACGCAGTATTTT.

V is TRBV27 and J is TRBJ1-1; D possibly corresponds to TRBD1 (6 bases). Looked up from germline, CDR1 is MNHEY and CDR2 is SMNVEV (reference sequence). Trimming left V 5 bases short and J 4 bases short, with 14 bases between. CDR3 length: 14 residues. CDR3 amino acids: CASSPATGFTEAFF. CDR3 in DNA: TGTGCCAGCAGTCCCGCCACAGGGTTCACTGAAGCTTTCTTT.

The CDR3 is CASSLGDSTTDTQYF. The DNA for the CDR3 is TGCGCCAGCAGCTTGGGGGACAGCACCACAGATACGCAGTATTTT. The chain uses TRBV5-1 and TRBJ2-3; 7 positions agree with TRBD1. Trimming removed 0 bases from V and 2 bases from J; junction bases left unmatched: 3. Germline values: CDR1 SGHRS, CDR2 YFSETQ. This CDR3 contains 15 residues.

About this clone: Other DNA sequences in the same sample also yield this CDR3. This rearrangement joins TRBV5-1 to TRBJ1-1; 8 positions match TRBD1. This CDR3 is 15 amino acids long. The V and J ends lost 1 base and 1 base, in that order; junction bases with no gene match: 3. The germline CDR1 and CDR2 sequences are SGHRS and YFSETQ. The CDR3 loop reads CASSLSGTGNTEAFF. The CDR3, as DNA: TGCGCCAGCAGCTTGTCGGGGACAGGGAACACTGAAGCTTTCTTT. Variable domain in full (rest from reference TRBV5-1 and TRBJ1-1): KAGVTQTPRYLIKTRGQQVTLSCSPISGHRSVSWYQQTPGQGLQFLFEYFSETQRNKGNFPGRFSGRQFSNSRSEMNVSTLELGDSALYLCASSLSGTGNTEAFFGQGTRLTVV.

The rearrangement uses TRBV19 and TRBJ1-6; TRBD1 might be the D (5 bases). Germline V gene data show CDR1 as LNHDA and CDR2 as SQIVND (reference sequence). This CDR3 region has 15 residues. V lost 4 bases and J lost 8, with 15 bases in between. The CDR3 region is CASSTTRVDDSPLHF. The CDR3 region has the DNA TGTGCCAGTAGTACGACCAGGGTTGATGATTCACCCCTCCACTTT.

The V and J genes are TRBV13 and TRBJ1-3; maybe TRBD1 (5 bases). Between the trimmed V and J ends, which lost 5 bases and 0 bases, there was a span of 14 bases. Germline V gene lookup returns CDR1 PRHDT and CDR2 FYEKMQ (reference sequence). This CDR3 comprises 16 residues. Here the CDR3 reads CASSIPSGGSGNTIYF. CDR3 DNA sequence: TGTGCCAGCAGCATCCCCTCGGGGGGCTCTGGAAACACCATATATTTT.

This chain uses TRBV6-6 with TRBJ2-1, with no clear D. CDR3 length: 16 residues. Germline CDR1 is MNHNY and CDR2 is SVGAGI (reference sequence). Trimming removed 0 bases at V and 0 bases at J, with 9 bases between. CDR3 in DNA: TGTGCCAGCAGTTACTCGACGAGGAGCTCCTACAATGAGCAGTTCTTC. This sequence encodes CASSYSTRSSYNEQFF.